Detailed here is one T cell receptor (beta chain). Its cognate antigen has yet to be identified. No quality values exist for individual bases; no much larger clone is one base distant. This sample was taken from a study of CD4 T cells in relation to SARS-CoV-2 and coronaviruses (dated by TCRdb to 2020 to 2022). About the full investigation: In the ViraFEST assay, PBMCs were cultured with antigen for around eleven days, after which TCR beta CDR3s were sequenced to identify antigen-specific clonal expansions. Across all 12 patients in the full convalescent cohort, ages ranged from about 20 to 75 years, with a median of 38. Among the 12 convalescent patients, 8 males and 4 females were included, and two of the subjects were Hispanic. Using patient-derived lymphoblastoid cell lines, the shared crossreactive spike epitopes were mapped to their HLA restriction. At the level of individual TCR clonotypes, the study evaluated whether memory CD4+ T cells crossreact between the spike proteins of SARS-CoV-2 and those of common cold coronaviruses. The Adaptive Biotechnologies TCR-sequencing kit was used to sequence samples from a few pre-COVID donors and the naive versus memory experiments, whereas other data were Illumina-based. For other donors in the study, expansion assays were sequenced with a different, Illumina-based TCR-beta assay.

To separate naive from memory CD4+ T cells, cryopreserved PBMCs first underwent CD4 enrichment and then EasySep naive CD4+ T cell enrichment. Sorted naive or memory CD4+ T cells (about 97,000) were grown at a 1:1 ratio with T cell-depleted PBMCs and CEF peptides for 10 days. Triplicate replicate wells were generally used for each peptide culture condition. Ficoll-Paque PLUS gradient centrifugation was used to isolate PBMCs from leukapheresis product or whole blood. PBMCs were either cryopreserved at -140 degrees C or used fresh in the expansion assay. The QIAamp Micro DNA Kit was used to extract genomic DNA from the CD4+ T cells. Survey-level immunoSEQ TCR-beta sequencing was performed on DNA from CEF-cultured naive and memory CD4+ T cells. Under the source paper's analysis protocol: Preprocessing removed nonproductive sequences and CDR3s not starting with C, not ending with F or W, or shorter than 7 amino acids. Antigen-specific clonotypes were called with the MANAFEST web app, based on expansion relative to reference and other culture wells. To be counted as positive, a clone had to show significant expansion compared with the reference culture, at an FDR below 0.05, in 2 of 3 replicate wells. For a clone to be considered positive, significant expansion relative to all other tandem wells and an odds ratio above 5 were also required. Cultured and uncultured naive and memory CD4+ repertoires were searched for previously identified spike- and CEF-reactive CDR3s. CDR3 homology was measured as pairwise Levenshtein distance, computed with the stringdist R package after trimming three terminal residues from each end. Here the immuneACCESS table is served through TCRdb, limited to in-frame sequences with V and J called. Missing clones are a known gap in these copies; in checked studies unresolved V genes cover under half, and the rest lacks a known reason. Clonal size and the V and J genes are those of that table, whereas D and trimming came from the DNA. A total of about 39,000 clones appear in this sample, over 75% of them only once. The top ten clones comprise around 21% of the sample.

V is trimmed back by 8 bases and J by 7 bases, and the junction contains 7 bases that no gene match accounts for. The germline V gene supplies CDR1 MDHEN and CDR2 SYDVKM. From cysteine to phenylalanine, the CDR3 is 14 amino acids long. The read is trimmed to its CDR3 DNA, 42 bases read in frame from base 1. Beyond this particular receptor, the publication reports: No donor contributed both pre-pandemic and post-infection samples, which limited tracing the source of pre-existing responses. Crossreactive clones showed significantly weaker SARS-CoV-2-driven expansion than monoreactive clones, consistent with antigenic imprinting. Sequencing naive versus memory cells indicated that the assay picks up memory recall responses, not primary responses primed during culture. Because the crossreactivity analysis focused on spike protein, crossreactivity against other viral proteins was not assessed. The study was limited by small numbers of patients and tested TCRs. In about 60% of donors, memory CD4+ clonotypes turned up that crossrecognized SARS-CoV-2 and at least one common cold coronavirus spike.

Sequenced input: memory CD4+ T cells from PBMCs, cultured in vitro. What the cell subset or site label conveys for this sample: memory (non-naive) CD4+ T cells. The source of this sequence is an adult with COVID-19. The chain joins TRBV28 to TRBJ2-1; the junction holds 11 bases that match TRBD1. The DNA sequence is as follows: TGTGCCAGCGGGTCCCGGGACAGGGGGAATGAGCAGTTCTTC. Its protein reads: CASGSRDRGNEQFF.